What follows is one TCR beta chain and its context. Using immunoSEQ multiplex PCR, the repertoire was profiled, and TCRdb retains in-frame clones only, with some absent. There are more than 25,000 clones in the sample; about 89% occur only once, and around 8.5% lies in the top ten. The data were taken from a study of PD-1 and CTLA-4 blockade in melanoma. The germline V gene has CDR1 MDHEN and CDR2 SYDVKM. CDR3 length: 15 residues. Deletions cut 5 bases from V and 2 bases from J, with 12 bases between. The chain joins TRBV28 to TRBJ1-4, with a tentative D call TRBD1 (5 bases). This sequence was found in a human donor with melanoma. This specimen consisted of CD8+ T cells from peripheral blood, obtained before anti-PD-1 treatment. This CDR3 reads CASSALGATNEKLFF. In DNA, the CDR3 is TGTGCCAGCAGTGCCTTAGGGGCCACTAATGAAAAACTGTTTTTT.